This TCR beta chain came from a study of T cells in Graves' hyperthyroidism and ophthalmopathy. RNA transcripts were the template for amplifying TCR beta CDR3 regions. Researchers ran a first-round RT-PCR on the TCR CDR3 using the HTBI primer set. TCRdb reprocessed the multiplex PCR reads with MiXCR, giving one entry per CDR3 protein. The sample consists of hundreds of thousands of distinct CDR3 sequences, just over 35% of them appearing once. The CDR3 sequence is 15 residues long. The germline V gene encodes CDR1 DFQATT and CDR2 SNEGSKA (reference sequence). The sample taken for sequencing was blood. The sequence derives from a woman aged 40 to 55 with Graves' hyperthyroidism. The chain carries TRBV20-1 and TRBJ2-5; 10 nucleotides align to TRBD2. Near its end, the DNA agrees better with TRBJ2-7, so the J call may be wrong. The CDR3 loop is CSAMGLAGVSDEQYF. The CDR3 bases are TGCAGTGCTATGGGGCTAGCGGGGGTTTCTGACGAGCAGTACTTC.